Listed below are T cell receptor beta chains from one sample, sequenced in a study of T-cell reconstitution after alpha-beta-depleted transplantation in children. MiXCR, run by TCRdb on the PCR reads, gives a single entry per CDR3 protein. This table has 350,000 to 450,000 distinct CDR3 sequences, 13% appearing once. The input for sequencing was PBMCs, taken from the stem cell graft. The receptors shown here come from a human donor who donated a stem cell graft to a child with Fanconi anemia. Each CDR3 is given without its conserved first and last residue. D genes are given only for firm matches.

J gene | V gene | D gene | CDR3 protein
TRBJ1-1 | TRBV6-5 | . | ASSYGGGAGNTEAF
TRBJ2-3 | TRBV27 | . | ASSFPTRPGQLADTQY
TRBJ2-1 | TRBV12-3/TRBV12-4 | . | ASSLAGDEQF
TRBJ1-3 | TRBV12-3/TRBV12-4 | . | ASTPGEGPGNTIY
TRBJ1-1 | TRBV5-6 | . | ASSWGLGYTEAF
TRBJ1-5 | TRBV6-2/TRBV6-3 | . | ASSYGGDGMEQPQH
TRBJ2-1 | TRBV7-8 | TRBD2 | ASSLGWRGGDNEQF
TRBJ2-5 | TRBV12-3/TRBV12-4 | TRBD2 | ASSLASGGKTQY
TRBJ2-3 | TRBV4-2 | TRBD2 | ASSPLRGGGFTDTQY
TRBJ1-2 | TRBV27 | . | ASRLKPNADGYT
TRBJ2-3 | TRBV20-1 | . | SAREEVRDWADTQY
TRBJ1-2 | TRBV5-1 | . | ASSFPGNPRDGYT
TRBJ2-2 | TRBV15 | . | ATSRDMGYGELF
TRBJ2-7 | TRBV2 | . | ATAGIPGRFPYEQY
TRBJ2-7 | TRBV7-9 | TRBD2 | ASSPWEGYEQY
TRBJ1-1 | TRBV29-1 | . | SVQRDLSGEAF
TRBJ1-5 | TRBV9 | . | ASSVDAFNQPQH
TRBJ2-5 | TRBV20-1 | . | SARVSGVGETQY
TRBJ1-5 | TRBV28 | . | ASSQAGDGFRNQPQH
TRBJ2-1 | TRBV20-1 | . | SASRWEGANEQF
TRBJ2-6 | TRBV6-1 | TRBD1 | ASSAGTGSSGANVLT